This TCR beta chain was documented in a study of control samples from healthy donors and cancer patients. There are a few counts of this clone. Profiled with immunoSEQ multiplex PCR; TCRdb holds only in-frame clones, not every one. Here the sample spans some 140,000 clones, roughly 90% being singletons. Sequencing was performed on PBMCs. The receptor was isolated from a man aged 45 to 65 with head and neck cancer.

This CDR3 is CASSPGQGGIYEQYF. In nucleotides, the CDR3 is TGTGCCAGCAGCCCTGGACAGGGGGGAATCTACGAGCAGTACTTC. J is TRBJ2-7 and V is TRBV7-2; 10 bases are shared with TRBD1. CDR1 and CDR2 from the germline V gene are SGHTA and FQGNSA. With 5 bases clipped from V and 3 bases from J, the junction kept 7 bases outside the gene matches. The CDR3 length is 15 residues. Filled out from reference TRBV7-2 and TRBJ2-7, the complete variable domain reads GAGVSQSPSNKVTEKGKDVELRCDPISGHTALYWYRQSLGQGLEFLIYFQGNSAPDKSGLPSDRFSAERTGGSVSTLTIQRTQQEDSAVYLCASSPGQGGIYEQYFGPGTRLTVT.